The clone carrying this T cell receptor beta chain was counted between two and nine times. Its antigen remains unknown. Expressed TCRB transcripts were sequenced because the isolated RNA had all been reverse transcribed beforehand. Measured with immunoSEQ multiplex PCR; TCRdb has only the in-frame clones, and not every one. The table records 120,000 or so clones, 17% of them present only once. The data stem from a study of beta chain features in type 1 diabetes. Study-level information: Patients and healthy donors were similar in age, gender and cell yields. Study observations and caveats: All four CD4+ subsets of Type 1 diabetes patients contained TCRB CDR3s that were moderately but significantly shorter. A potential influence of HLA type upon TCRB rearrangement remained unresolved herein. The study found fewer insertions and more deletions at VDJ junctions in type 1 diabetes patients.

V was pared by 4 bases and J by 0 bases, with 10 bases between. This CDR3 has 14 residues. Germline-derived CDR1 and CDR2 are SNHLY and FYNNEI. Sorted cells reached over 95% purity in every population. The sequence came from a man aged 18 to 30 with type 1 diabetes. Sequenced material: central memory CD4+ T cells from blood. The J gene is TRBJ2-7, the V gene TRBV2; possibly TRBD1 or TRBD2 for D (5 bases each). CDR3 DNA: TGTGCCAGCAGTGGCCAGGGAGACTCCTACGAGCAGTACTTC. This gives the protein CASSGQGDSYEQYF.